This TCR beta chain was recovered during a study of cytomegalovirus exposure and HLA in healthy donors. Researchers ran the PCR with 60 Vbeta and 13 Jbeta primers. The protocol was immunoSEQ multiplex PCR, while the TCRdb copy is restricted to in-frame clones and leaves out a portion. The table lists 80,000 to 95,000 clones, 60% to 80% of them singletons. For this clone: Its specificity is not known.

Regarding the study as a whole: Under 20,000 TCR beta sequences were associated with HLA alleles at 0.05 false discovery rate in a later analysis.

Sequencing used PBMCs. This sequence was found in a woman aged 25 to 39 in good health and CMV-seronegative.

The CDR3 spells CTSSQVPSGSGAGDTQYF. CDR3 sequence (DNA): TGCACCAGCAGCCAAGTACCTAGCGGGAGCGGGGCGGGAGATACGCAGTATTTT. J is TRBJ2-3 and V is TRBV1; the table's D call TRBD2 went unverified against the DNA. TRBV1 is classified as a pseudogene. This CDR3 region has 18 residues.